Listed here are 5 T cell receptor beta chains from one sample, sequenced in a study of T cells expressing NK-cell markers. TCRdb reprocessed the 5' RACE reads and reports one entry per CDR3 protein, with no DNA. Its table records hundreds of thousands of distinct CDR3 sequences. Sequencing input: blood T cells: a sorted CD56 or NKG2C T cell subset, CD4+ or CD8+ T cells, or bulk PBMC T cells (not recorded which). The receptors were sampled from a man younger than 35 in good health.

The chain links TRBV24-1 to TRBJ2-1. CDR3 size: 15 residues. Germline V gene sequence: CDR1 KGHDR, CDR2 SFDVKD. The CDR3 is CATSASPPLDNEQFF.

The rearrangement links TRBV29-1 to TRBJ2-1; TCRdb outputs TRBD2, but without DNA this stays unchecked. This CDR3 contains 18 residues. The V gene's germline CDR1 is SQVTM and CDR2 ANQGSEA. Here the CDR3 reads CSVDGVAGGLSSYNEQFF.

This chain uses TRBV7-9 with TRBJ2-5. CDR3 size: 14 residues. The germline V gene has CDR1 SEHNR and CDR2 FQNEAQ (reference sequence). This CDR3 reads CASSLGVYAETQYF. The complete variable domain, with remaining parts taken from reference TRBV7-9 and TRBJ2-5, reads DTGVSQNPRHKITKRGQNVTFRCDPISEHNRLYWYRQTLGQGPEFLTYFQNEAQLEKSRLLSDRFSAERPKGSFSTLEIQRTEQGDSAMYLCASSLGVYAETQYFGPGTRLLVL.

This rearrangement joins TRBV7-8 to TRBJ2-5; TCRdb lists TRBD2, though no DNA is available to test this call. The CDR3 is 16 amino acids. Germline V CDR1 and CDR2: SGHVS, FQNEAQ. CDR3 protein: CASSLLVGLAEETQYF. The whole variable domain, remainder taken from reference TRBV7-8 and TRBJ2-5, is GAGVSQSPRYKVAKRGQDVALRCDPISGHVSLFWYQQALGQGPEFLTYFQNEAQLDKSGLPSDRFFAERPEGSVSTLKIQRTQQEDSAVYLCASSLLVGLAEETQYFGPGTRLLVL.

The CDR3 spells CAISEGRPADSYEQYF. The chain joins TRBV10-3 to TRBJ2-7; there is no DNA to check the TCRdb D call of TRBD2. CDR1 and CDR2 (germline): ENHRY, SYGVKD. CDR3 size: 16 residues.